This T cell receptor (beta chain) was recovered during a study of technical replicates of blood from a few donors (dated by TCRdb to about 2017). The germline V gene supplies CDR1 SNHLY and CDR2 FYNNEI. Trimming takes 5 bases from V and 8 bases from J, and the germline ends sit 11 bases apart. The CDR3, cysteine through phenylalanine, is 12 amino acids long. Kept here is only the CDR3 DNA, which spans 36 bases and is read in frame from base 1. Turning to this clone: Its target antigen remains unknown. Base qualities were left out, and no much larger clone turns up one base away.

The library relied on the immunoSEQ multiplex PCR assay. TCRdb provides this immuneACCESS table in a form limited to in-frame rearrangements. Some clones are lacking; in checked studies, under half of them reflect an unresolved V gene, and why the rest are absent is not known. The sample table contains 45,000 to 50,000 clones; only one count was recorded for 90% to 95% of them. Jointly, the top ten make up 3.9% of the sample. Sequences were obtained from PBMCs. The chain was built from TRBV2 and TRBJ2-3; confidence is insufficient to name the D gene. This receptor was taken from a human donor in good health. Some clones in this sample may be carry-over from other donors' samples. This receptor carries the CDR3 CASSSVAGTQYF. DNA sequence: TGTGCCAGCAGTTCCGTTGCAGGTACGCAGTATTTT.